This TCR beta chain appears in the sequencing data of a study of beta chain features in type 1 diabetes. Study-wide context: All samples yielded 107,917,701 examined sorted cells.

The CDR3 is 15 amino acids. Germline V gives CDR1 MNHNS, CDR2 SASEGT. V gave up 6 bases and J gave up 0 bases, with 14 bases separating them. All of the isolated RNA was reverse transcribed, so expressed TCRB transcripts were sequenced. The protocol was immunoSEQ multiplex PCR, while the TCRdb copy is restricted to in-frame clones and leaves out a portion. Here the sample spans about 360,000 clones, over 10% being singletons. The receptor's source is a man between 18 and 29 years old in good health. The rearrangement links TRBV6-1 to TRBJ2-5; TRBD1 is a possible D gene (6 bases). Sequenced: naive CD4+ T cells from blood. CDR3 DNA: TGTGCCAGCAGCCGAACGTGGGACAACCAAGAGACCCAGTACTTC. Translated, it gives CASSRTWDNQETQYF.